These 15 T cell receptor beta chains share one sample of origin, sequenced in a study of vaccination and CD4 T cells after COVID-19. Time point given: late sampling 161 to 241 days after vaccination in three convalescent patients. Documented treatment: approximately 10-day PBMC culture with coronavirus spike peptide pools or control peptides (ViraFEST assay). The Oncomine TCR Beta short-read assay sequenced DNA from cultured CD4+ T cells. TCRdb re-called the PCR reads through MiXCR, storing one row per CDR3 protein. In the table there are roughly 25,000 distinct CDR3 sequences, more than 25% of which are singletons. These TCRs are of unknown antigen specificity. The material was CD4+ T cells from blood, cultured in vitro, obtained about 7 months after SARS-CoV-2 vaccination. Source of these receptors: a human donor who had recovered from COVID-19.

The rearrangement links TRBV28 to TRBJ1-2, with 7 nucleotides matching TRBD1. CDR3 length: 12 amino acids. CDR1 is MDHEN and CDR2 is SYDVKM in the germline V gene. J gave up 7 bases and V 6 bases, and 5 bases lay outside the gene matches. The CDR3 sequence: CASRATGFGYTF. The CDR3 nucleotides read TGTGCCAGCAGGGCGACAGGGTTTGGCTACACCTTC.

The gene calls are TRBV21-1 and TRBJ1-1. TRBV21-1 is flagged as a pseudogene. This CDR3 comprises 14 residues. CDR3 residues: CAGSKERVKGKAFF. DNA for the CDR3: TGTGCCGGCAGCAAAGAGAGGGTCAAAGGGAAAGCTTTCTTT.

The rearrangement joins TRBV28 to TRBJ2-1; TRBD1 is a possible D gene (8 bases). CDR3 length: 16 amino acids. Germline V CDR1 and CDR2: MDHEN, SYDVKM. The V end lost 6 bases, the J end lost 2 bases, and 17 bases lay between the germline ends. The chain's CDR3 is CASSPQQGGTYNEQFF. CDR3 coding DNA: TGTGCCAGCAGCCCACAACAGGGGGGGACCTACAATGAGCAGTTCTTC.

In this sample, this clonotype turned up a few times. The V gene is TRBV6-2 or TRBV6-3, the J gene TRBJ2-7; D gene unclear. From germline, CDR1 is MNHEY and CDR2 SVGEGT. V was cut by 2 bases and J by 0 bases, with 14 bases left in between. This CDR3 spans 16 amino acids. Here the CDR3 DNA reads TGTGCCAGCAGTTACCCGTCCGCGGCAGCCTCCTACGAGCAGTACTTC. Protein product: CASSYPSAAASYEQYF.

This clonotype was counted between two and nine times. V is TRBV6-2 or TRBV6-3 and J is TRBJ2-5; D not certain. This CDR3 is built from 12 residues. Trimming took off 3 bases at V and 7 bases at J, with 9 bases between the two ends. The V gene's germline CDR1 is MNHEY and CDR2 SVGEGT. This chain's CDR3 is CASSYAAATQYF. CDR3 bases: TGTGCCAGCAGTTATGCGGCCGCGACCCAGTACTTC.

This clonotype was detected only once. The chain is built from TRBV11-2 and TRBJ2-7; D is undetermined. With 0 bases removed from V and 6 bases from J, the gap between germline ends came to 9 bases. The CDR3 has 13 amino acids. From germline, CDR1 is SGHAT and CDR2 FQNNGV. The CDR3 region has the DNA TGTGCCAGCAGCTTAGAATTGGGGATCGAGCAGTACTTC. Its protein product is CASSLELGIEQYF.

The V and J genes are TRBV5-4 and TRBJ2-1; D is ambiguous. The V gene's germline CDR1 is SGHNT and CDR2 YYREEE (reference sequence). The CDR3 extends over 12 amino acids. V gave up 0 bases and J gave up 10 bases, with 8 bases separating them. CDR3 amino acids: CASSLGALEQFF. The CDR3 bases are TGTGCCAGCAGCTTGGGGGCACTAGAGCAGTTCTTC.

The chain recombines TRBV6-5 with TRBJ2-7; no firm D call. V lost 1 base, J lost 0 bases, and 1 base lay in between. Germline V lookup: CDR1 MNHEY, CDR2 SVGAGI. CDR3 length equals 12 residues. The CDR3 is CASSYFSYEQYF. CDR3 nucleotide sequence: TGTGCCAGCAGTTACTTCTCCTACGAGCAGTACTTC.

This clonotype was picked up a small number of times. V is TRBV20-1 and J is TRBJ2-1; D is unclear. CDR1 DFQATT and CDR2 SNEGSKA come from the germline V gene (reference sequence). V lost 1 base to trimming and J lost 0 bases, with 10 bases between them. This CDR3 is built from 15 residues. CDR3 in DNA: TGCAGTGCTAGAGGGGCAGGATACTCCTACAATGAGCAGTTCTTC. Amino acid sequence: CSARGAGYSYNEQFF.

J is TRBJ2-5 and V is TRBV2; no clear D gene. Per the germline V gene, CDR1 is SNHLY and CDR2 is FYNNEI. The CDR3 is made up of 14 amino acids. The V and J ends lost 6 bases and 2 bases respectively, with 13 bases between them. CDR3: CASRETSIQETQYF. In nucleotides, the CDR3 is TGTGCCAGCAGAGAGACCTCGATTCAAGAGACCCAGTACTTC.

The chain is built from TRBV4-2 and TRBJ1-1; 10 bases are shared with TRBD1. The ends lost 4 bases at V and 3 bases at J; junction bases unmatched: 2. This CDR3 region has 14 residues. Germline V gene lookup returns CDR1 LGHNA and CDR2 YNFKEQ. CDR3 region: CASSPGQGDTEAFF. CDR3 DNA: TGTGCCAGCAGCCCCGGACAGGGGGACACTGAAGCTTTCTTT.

The chain recombines TRBV28 with TRBJ2-2; 7 nucleotides align to TRBD1. CDR1 is MDHEN and CDR2 is SYDVKM in the germline V gene. V was clipped by 5 bases and J by 1 base; unmatched bases: 7. The CDR3 is 16 amino acids. CDR3 bases: TGTGCCAGCAGTGATGACAGGGTCTTGAACACCGGGGAGCTGTTTTTT. Protein product: CASSDDRVLNTGELFF.

This clonotype came up once. The chain carries TRBV6-4 and TRBJ2-1, with 12 bases fitting TRBD2. V lost 4 bases to trimming and J lost 1 base; unmatched junction nucleotides: 2. Germline V CDR1 and CDR2: MRHNA, SNTAGT. There are 16 residues in the CDR3. The CDR3 region is CASSASGRASYNEQFF. Written as DNA, the CDR3 is TGTGCCAGCAGTGCTAGCGGGAGGGCTTCCTACAATGAGCAGTTCTTC.

This chain uses TRBV27 with TRBJ2-7; D might be TRBD1 (5 bases). Germline V gene data show CDR1 as MNHEY and CDR2 as SMNVEV (reference sequence). Trimming took off 3 bases at V and 2 bases at J, with 11 bases between the two ends. The CDR3 is 14 residues long. CDR3 sequence (DNA): TGTGCCAGCAGTTTGTACCAGGGCGCCTACGAGCAGTACTTC. This encodes CASSLYQGAYEQYF.

This clonotype turned up a few times. The chain carries TRBV15 and TRBJ2-7, with D tentatively TRBD1 (5 bases). The CDR3 is 13 residues long. The V end lost 6 bases, the J end lost 1 base, and 10 bases lay between the germline ends. Germline lookup yields CDR1 LNHNV and CDR2 YYDKDF (reference sequence). The CDR3 loop is CATRDIPSYEQYF. CDR3 coding DNA: TGTGCCACCAGGGACATCCCTTCCTACGAGCAGTACTTC.